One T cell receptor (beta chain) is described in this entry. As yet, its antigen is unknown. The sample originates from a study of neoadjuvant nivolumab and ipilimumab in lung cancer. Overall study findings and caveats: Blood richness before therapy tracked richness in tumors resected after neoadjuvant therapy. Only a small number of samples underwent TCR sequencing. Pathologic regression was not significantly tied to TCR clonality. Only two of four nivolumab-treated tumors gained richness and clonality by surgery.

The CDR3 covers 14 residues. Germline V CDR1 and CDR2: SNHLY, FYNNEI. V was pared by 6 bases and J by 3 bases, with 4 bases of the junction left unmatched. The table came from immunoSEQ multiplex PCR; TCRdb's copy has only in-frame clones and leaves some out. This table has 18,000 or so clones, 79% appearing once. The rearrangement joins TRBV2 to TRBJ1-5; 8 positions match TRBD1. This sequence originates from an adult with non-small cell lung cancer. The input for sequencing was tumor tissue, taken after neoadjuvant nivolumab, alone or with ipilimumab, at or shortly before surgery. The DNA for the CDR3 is TGTGCCAGCAGGGGACAGGCGAACAATCAGCCCCAGCATTTT. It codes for CASRGQANNQPQHF.